These 21 T cell receptor beta chains were all obtained from the same sample, sequenced in a study of shared clonotypes between healthy human individuals. Sequenced by immunoSEQ multiplex PCR; TCRdb stores in-frame clones only, minus some. The table lists roughly 2,000,000 clones, around 95% of them singletons. In the naive CD8 group, cells lacked CD45RO and were positively selected for CCR7, so terminally differentiated effector memory CD45RA+ cells were left out. The sample comprised naive CD8+ T cells from PBMCs. These receptors came from a man between 18 and 35 years old in good health. Some clones in this sample may be carry-over from other donors' samples.

This chain joins TRBV27 and TRBJ2-7; D gene uncertain. Germline assignment: CDR1 MNHEY and CDR2 SMNVEV (reference sequence). Trimming took off 2 bases at V and 1 base at J, with 24 bases between the two ends. The CDR3 extends over 19 amino acids. The CDR3 DNA follows: TGTGCCAGCAGTTTACGAAGTAGACCCCCCCGGCGGCAGTCCTACGAGCAGTACTTC. Translating gives CASSLRSRPPRRQSYEQYF.

This clone occurred a few times. V is TRBV4-1 and J is TRBJ1-5, with D possibly matching TRBD1 (5 bases). The V end lost 1 base, the J end lost 11 bases, and 9 bases lay between the germline ends. The CDR3 contains 12 residues. In germline, CDR1 is MGHRA, CDR2 YSYEKL. CDR3 region: CASSQGWGTQHF. As DNA, the CDR3 is TGCGCCAGCAGCCAAGGGTGGGGGACCCAGCATTTT.

This clone was counted only a few times. The same CDR3 also results from other DNA sequences found in this sample. The chain carries TRBV9 and TRBJ1-5; weak D call: TRBD1 (5 bases). The length of the CDR3 is 14 residues. Germline V gene lookup returns CDR1 SGDLS and CDR2 YYNGEE. The ends were cut back, 2 bases at V and 4 bases at J, with 10 bases in the middle. The CDR3 protein is CASSVGGDNQPQHF. CDR3 DNA sequence: TGTGCCAGCAGCGTCGGGGGAGATAATCAGCCCCAGCATTTT.

The rearrangement joins TRBV27 to TRBJ2-7; TRBD1 is a possible D gene (5 bases). Germline lookup yields CDR1 MNHEY and CDR2 SMNVEV (reference sequence). The CDR3 loop spans 13 amino acids. V lost 6 bases to trimming and J lost 6 bases, with 15 bases between them. CDR3 DNA: TGTGCCAGCAGGAGAGAAGGGGTCTCCGAGCAGTACTTC. This translates into CASRREGVSEQYF.

Concerning this clone: This specimen includes other DNA sequences encoding the same CDR3. The rearrangement joins TRBV6-6 to TRBJ2-1, with a weak D call TRBD1 (6 bases). Per the germline V gene, CDR1 is MNHNY and CDR2 is SVGAGI (reference sequence). V lost 8 bases and J lost 0, with 11 bases in between. The CDR3 covers 14 residues. DNA of the CDR3: TGTGCCAGCTCCGGGACAAGCTCCTACAATGAGCAGTTCTTC. It yields the protein CASSGTSSYNEQFF.

The V gene is TRBV28, the J gene TRBJ2-1; the match to TRBD2 covers 8 bases. V gave up 5 bases and J gave up 3 bases; unmatched junction bases: 27. Germline CDR1 and CDR2: MDHEN and SYDVKM. The CDR3 is made up of 22 amino acids. CDR3 sequence reads: CASSPTWSAIISGTRGYNEQFF. CDR3 bases: TGTGCCAGCAGTCCGACGTGGTCCGCGATCATTTCCGGGACTAGGGGCTACAATGAGCAGTTCTTC.

This chain links TRBV5-6 with TRBJ2-6, with D uncertain. This CDR3 spans 15 amino acids. The germline V gene encodes CDR1 SGHDT and CDR2 YYEEEE. V gave up 0 bases and J gave up 3 bases, with 7 bases separating them. The DNA for the CDR3 is TGTGCCAGCAGCTTGGGAGGTGGTGGGGCCAACGTCCTGACTTTC. Its protein product is CASSLGGGGANVLTF.

This chain uses TRBV4-3 with TRBJ1-3; possibly TRBD1 for D (5 bases). Between the trimmed V and J ends, which lost 1 base and 0 bases, there was a span of 16 bases. Germline CDR1 is LGHNA and CDR2 is YSLEER. The CDR3 is 18 amino acids. CDR3 sequence (DNA): TGCGCCAGCAGCCAAGGCCCGCATGGGGGTCTCTCTGGAAACACCATATATTTT. Translated: CASSQGPHGGLSGNTIYF.

The V gene is TRBV27, the J gene TRBJ2-2; weak D call: TRBD1 (5 bases). From germline, CDR1 is MNHEY and CDR2 SMNVEV (reference sequence). The CDR3 loop spans 17 amino acids. Between the trimmed V and J ends, which lost 5 bases and 5 bases, there was a span of 21 bases. The CDR3 is CASSPPLQGSSTGELFF. The DNA for the CDR3 is TGTGCCAGCAGTCCCCCACTTCAGGGTAGTTCAACCGGGGAGCTGTTTTTT.

The rearrangement uses TRBV11-2 and TRBJ2-5, with 9 nucleotides matching TRBD1. V dropped 2 bases and J dropped 9; count of bases not matched to a gene: 13. The V gene's germline CDR1 is SGHAT and CDR2 FQNNGV. This CDR3 has 16 amino acids. In DNA, the CDR3 is TGTGCCAGCAGCTTACTGGGACAGGGTTTATCCCGGGCCCAGTACTTC. Translated: CASSLLGQGLSRAQYF.

This clone has just one count. The chain links TRBV5-1 to TRBJ2-1; 8 bases are a match to TRBD1. Germline V gene lookup returns CDR1 SGHRS and CDR2 YFSETQ. J was trimmed by 0 bases and V by 4 bases; bases with no gene match: 3. The CDR3 has 15 amino acids. The CDR3 is CASSGQGYSYNEQFF. In DNA form, the CDR3 reads TGCGCCAGCAGCGGACAGGGATACTCCTACAATGAGCAGTTCTTC.

A word on this clone: Sequence at one end of the junction differs from germline and may be a read error. The genes are TRBV6-1 and TRBJ2-3, with 10 bases lining up with TRBD2. This CDR3 spans 16 amino acids. The V gene's germline CDR1 is MNHNS and CDR2 SASEGT. Here the CDR3 reads CASREETSGYTDTQYF. CDR3 DNA: TGTGCCAGCAGGGAAGAGACTAGCGGGTACACAGATACGCAGTATTTT.

The chain combines TRBV6-5 with TRBJ1-2; no definite D call. Trimming took off 0 bases at V and 7 bases at J, with 15 bases between the two ends. The CDR3 has 15 residues. Germline V gene sequence: CDR1 MNHEY, CDR2 SVGAGI. In nucleotides, the CDR3 is TGTGCCAGCAGTTACTCGAGGTCGCAGGCGGGTGGCTACACCTTC. Protein: CASSYSRSQAGGYTF.

The chain employs TRBV15 and TRBJ2-7; 10 nucleotides agree with TRBD2. The CDR3 extends over 17 amino acids. Trimming at V came to 3 bases and at J to 5 bases, leaving 13 bases not matched to a gene. Germline CDR1 is LNHNV and CDR2 is YYDKDF (reference sequence). The CDR3: CATSSRTSGTRVHEQYF. The CDR3 DNA reads as TGTGCCACCAGCAGCCGGACTAGCGGCACTAGGGTCCACGAGCAGTACTTC.

As to this clone: Other DNA sequences from this sample encode an identical CDR3 as well. This chain links TRBV9 with TRBJ2-3; the D is unclear. V was pared by 2 bases and J by 0 bases, with 10 bases between. The CDR3 contains 15 residues. CDR1 SGDLS and CDR2 YYNGEE come from the germline V gene. This chain's CDR3 is CASSVGSGSTDTQYF. The CDR3 nucleotides read TGTGCCAGCAGCGTTGGGTCGGGTAGCACAGATACGCAGTATTTT.

The rearrangement links TRBV27 to TRBJ2-3, with TRBD2 matching over 10 bases. CDR1 is MNHEY and CDR2 is SMNVEV in the germline V gene (reference sequence). There are 15 residues in the CDR3. After removal of 7 bases from V and 4 bases from J, the junction contained 8 bases not matched to a gene. The CDR3 DNA follows: TGTGCCAGCAACTTTCTAGCGGGAGTTGCAGATACGCAGTATTTT. The encoded protein is CASNFLAGVADTQYF.

The J gene is TRBJ1-5, the V gene TRBV5-5; 10 bases map to TRBD1. Germline values: CDR1 SGHKS, CDR2 YYEKEE (reference sequence). This CDR3 comprises 14 residues. Losses at the gene ends were 6 bases for V and 7 bases for J; bases not matched to a gene: 7. The CDR3: CASMRDRGRQPQHF. For the CDR3, the DNA is TGTGCCAGCATGCGGGACAGGGGAAGACAGCCCCAGCATTTT.

The gene calls are TRBV19 and TRBJ1-2; 7 bases line up with TRBD1. Germline trimming cut 5 bases from V and 0 bases from J; bases unmatched to any gene: 3. The CDR3 contains 14 residues. Germline values: CDR1 LNHDA, CDR2 SQIVND (reference sequence). In nucleotides, the CDR3 is TGTGCCAGTAGTGCCGGGACAGCTAACTATGGCTACACCTTC. Residues: CASSAGTANYGYTF.

This clone was seen only once. The chain has TRBV7-8 and TRBJ2-7; D is ambiguous. The CDR3 totals 16 residues. CDR1 and CDR2 (germline): SGHVS, FQNEAQ. The V and J ends lost 1 base and 3 bases respectively, with 16 bases between them. The CDR3 is CASSLGPAGRYYEQYF. The CDR3 DNA reads as TGTGCCAGCAGCTTAGGGCCGGCCGGTAGATACTACGAGCAGTACTTC. Complete variable domain (other parts from reference TRBV7-8 and TRBJ2-7): GAGVSQSPRYKVAKRGQDVALRCDPISGHVSLFWYQQALGQGPEFLTYFQNEAQLDKSGLPSDRFFAERPEGSVSTLKIQRTQQEDSAVYLCASSLGPAGRYYEQYFGPGTRLTVT.

The chain recombines TRBV28 with TRBJ2-1, with 8 bases aligning to TRBD2. Germline CDR1 and CDR2: MDHEN and SYDVKM. The CDR3 runs 16 residues. J gave up 9 bases and V 1 base, and 11 bases lay outside the gene matches. The CDR3 nucleotides are TGTGCCAGCAGTTTATATAGCGGGATCGGCGGAAGTGAGCAGTTCTTC. Protein product: CASSLYSGIGGSEQFF.

The genes are TRBV5-1 and TRBJ2-1, with D tentatively TRBD1 (5 bases). Trimming removed 5 bases from V and 0 bases from J, with 15 bases in between. The CDR3 is made up of 16 amino acids. Germline V lookup: CDR1 SGHRS, CDR2 YFSETQ. The CDR3 loop is CASSQGWGSSYNEQFF. The DNA of the CDR3 is TGCGCCAGCAGTCAAGGATGGGGCAGCTCCTACAATGAGCAGTTCTTC.